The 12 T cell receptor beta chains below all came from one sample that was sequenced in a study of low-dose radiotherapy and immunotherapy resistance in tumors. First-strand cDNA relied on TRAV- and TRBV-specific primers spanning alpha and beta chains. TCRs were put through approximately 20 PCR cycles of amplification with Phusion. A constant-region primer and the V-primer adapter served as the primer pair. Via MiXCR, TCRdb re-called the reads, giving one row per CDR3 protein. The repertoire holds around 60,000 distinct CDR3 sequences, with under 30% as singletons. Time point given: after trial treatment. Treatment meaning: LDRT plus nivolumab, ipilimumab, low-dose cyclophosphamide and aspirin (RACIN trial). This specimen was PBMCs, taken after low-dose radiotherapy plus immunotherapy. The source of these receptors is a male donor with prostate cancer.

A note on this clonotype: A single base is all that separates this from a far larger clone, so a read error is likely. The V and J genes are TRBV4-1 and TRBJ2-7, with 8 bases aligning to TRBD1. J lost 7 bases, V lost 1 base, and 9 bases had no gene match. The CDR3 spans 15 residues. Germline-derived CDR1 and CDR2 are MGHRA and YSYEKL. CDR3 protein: CASSQASAGGNEQYF. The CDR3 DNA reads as TGCGCCAGCAGCCAAGCATCCGCAGGGGGCAATGAGCAGTACTTC.

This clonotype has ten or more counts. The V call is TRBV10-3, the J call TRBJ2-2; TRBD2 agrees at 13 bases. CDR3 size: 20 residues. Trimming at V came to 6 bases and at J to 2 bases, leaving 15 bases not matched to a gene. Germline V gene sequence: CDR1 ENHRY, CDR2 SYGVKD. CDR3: CAISALRTSGGPINTGELFF. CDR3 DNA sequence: TGTGCCATCAGCGCCCTGAGGACTAGCGGGGGACCGATCAACACCGGGGAGCTGTTTTTT.

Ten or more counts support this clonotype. CDR3 sequence: CASSLQGTYTEAFF. The CDR3 coding sequence is TGTGCCAGCAGCCTACAGGGGACTTATACTGAAGCTTTCTTT. This rearrangement joins TRBV2 to TRBJ1-1, with 7 bases fitting TRBD1. With 6 bases clipped from V and 5 bases from J, the junction kept 9 bases outside the gene matches. Germline CDR1 SNHLY, CDR2 FYNNEI. CDR3 length equals 14 residues.

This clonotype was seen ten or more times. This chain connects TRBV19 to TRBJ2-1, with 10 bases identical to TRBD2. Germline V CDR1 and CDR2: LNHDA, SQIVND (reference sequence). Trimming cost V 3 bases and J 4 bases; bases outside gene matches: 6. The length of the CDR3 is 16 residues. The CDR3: CASSIPLAGVYNEQFF. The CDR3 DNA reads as TGTGCCAGTAGTATCCCTCTAGCGGGAGTTTACAATGAGCAGTTCTTC.

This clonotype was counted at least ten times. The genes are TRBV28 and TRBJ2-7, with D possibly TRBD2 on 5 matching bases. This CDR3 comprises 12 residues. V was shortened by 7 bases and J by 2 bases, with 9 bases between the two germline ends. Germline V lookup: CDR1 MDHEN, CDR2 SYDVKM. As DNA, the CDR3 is TGTGCCAGCAACAAGCGGCCCTACGAGCAGTACTTC. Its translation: CASNKRPYEQYF. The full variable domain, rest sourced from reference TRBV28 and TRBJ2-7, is DVKVTQSSRYLVKRTGEKVFLECVQDMDHENMFWYRQDPGLGLRLIYFSYDVKMKEKGDIPEGYSVSREKKERFSLILESASTNQTSMYLCASNKRPYEQYFGPGTRLTVT.

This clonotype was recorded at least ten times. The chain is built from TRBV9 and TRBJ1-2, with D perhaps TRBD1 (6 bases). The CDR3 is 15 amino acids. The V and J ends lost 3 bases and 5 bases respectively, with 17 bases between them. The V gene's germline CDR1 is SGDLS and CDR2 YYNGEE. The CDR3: CASSATGSGEYGYTF. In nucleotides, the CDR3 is TGTGCCAGCAGCGCAACAGGGTCAGGGGAGTATGGCTACACCTTC. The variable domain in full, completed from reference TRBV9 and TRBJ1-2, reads DSGVTQTPKHLITATGQRVTLRCSPRSGDLSVYWYQQSLDQGLQFLIQYYNGEERAKGNILERFSAQQFPDLHSELNLSSLELGDSALYFCASSATGSGEYGYTFGSGTRLTVV.

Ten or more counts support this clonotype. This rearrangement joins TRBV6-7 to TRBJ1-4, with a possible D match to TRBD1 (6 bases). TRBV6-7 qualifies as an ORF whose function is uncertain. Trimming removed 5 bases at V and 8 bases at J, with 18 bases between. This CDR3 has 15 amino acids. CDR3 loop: CASSTPTGGVEKLFF. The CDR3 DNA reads TGTGCCAGCAGTACGCCGACAGGAGGAGTCGAAAAACTGTTTTTT.

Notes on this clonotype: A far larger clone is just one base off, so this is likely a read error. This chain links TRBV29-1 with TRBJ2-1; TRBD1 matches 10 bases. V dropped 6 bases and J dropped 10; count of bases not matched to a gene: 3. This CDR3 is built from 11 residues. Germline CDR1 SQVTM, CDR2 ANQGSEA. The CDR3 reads CSVGQGDEQFF. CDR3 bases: TGCAGCGTCGGACAGGGGGACGAGCAGTTCTTC.

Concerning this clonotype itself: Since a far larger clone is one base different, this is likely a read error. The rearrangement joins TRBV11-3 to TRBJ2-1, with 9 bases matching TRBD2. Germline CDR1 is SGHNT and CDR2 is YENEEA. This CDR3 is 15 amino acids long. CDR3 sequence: CVSSLDSGGYNEQFF. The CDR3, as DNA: TGTGTCAGCAGCTTGGATAGCGGGGGCTACAATGAGCAGTTCTTC.

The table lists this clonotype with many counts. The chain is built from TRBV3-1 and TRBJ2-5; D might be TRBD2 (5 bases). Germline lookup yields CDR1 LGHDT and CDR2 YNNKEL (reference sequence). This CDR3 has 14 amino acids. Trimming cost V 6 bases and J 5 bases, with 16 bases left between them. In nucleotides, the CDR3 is TGTGCCAGCAGTCAAACGACGAGGGTCGAGACCCAGTACTTC. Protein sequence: CASSQTTRVETQYF.

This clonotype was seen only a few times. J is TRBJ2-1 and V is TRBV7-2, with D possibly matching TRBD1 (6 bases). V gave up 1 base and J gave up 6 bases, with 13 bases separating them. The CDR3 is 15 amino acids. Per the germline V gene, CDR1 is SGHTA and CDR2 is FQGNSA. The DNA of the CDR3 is TGTGCCAGCAGCTTAGGACAGGTTATGGGCAATGAGCAGTTCTTC. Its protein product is CASSLGQVMGNEQFF. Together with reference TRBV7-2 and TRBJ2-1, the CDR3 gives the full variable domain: GAGVSQSPSNKVTEKGKDVELRCDPISGHTALYWYRQSLGQGLEFLIYFQGNSAPDKSGLPSDRFSAERTGGSVSTLTIQRTQQEDSAVYLCASSLGQVMGNEQFFGPGTRLTVL.

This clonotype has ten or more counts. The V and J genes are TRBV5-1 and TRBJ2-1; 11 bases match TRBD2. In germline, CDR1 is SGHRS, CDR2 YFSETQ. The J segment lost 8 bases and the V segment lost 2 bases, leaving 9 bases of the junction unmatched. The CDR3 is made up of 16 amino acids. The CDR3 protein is CASSFPLAGALDEQFF. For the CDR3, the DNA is TGCGCCAGCAGCTTCCCACTAGCGGGAGCCCTGGATGAGCAGTTCTTC.